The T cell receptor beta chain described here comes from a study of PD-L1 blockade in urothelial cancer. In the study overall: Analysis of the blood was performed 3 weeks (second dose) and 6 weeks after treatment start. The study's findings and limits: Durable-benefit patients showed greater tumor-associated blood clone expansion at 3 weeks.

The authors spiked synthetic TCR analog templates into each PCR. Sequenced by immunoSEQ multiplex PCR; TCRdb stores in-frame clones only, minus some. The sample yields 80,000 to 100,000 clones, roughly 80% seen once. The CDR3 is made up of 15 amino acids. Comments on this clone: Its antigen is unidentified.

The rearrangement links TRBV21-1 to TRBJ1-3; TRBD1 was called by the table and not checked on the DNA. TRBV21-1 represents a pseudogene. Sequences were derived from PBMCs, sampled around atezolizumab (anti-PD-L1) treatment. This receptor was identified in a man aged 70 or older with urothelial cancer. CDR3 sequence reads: CASSKEVSSGNTIYF. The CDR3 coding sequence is TGTGCCAGCAGCAAAGAAGTCAGCTCTGGAAACACCATATATTTT.